This paragraph covers one T cell receptor (beta chain) sequence. Trimming removed 3 bases from V and 1 base from J; junction bases left unmatched: 3. This CDR3 comprises 14 residues. Germline V CDR1 and CDR2: WSHSY, SAAADI. Every patient underwent thyroid surgery untreated. The data are from a study of metastatic and nonmetastatic thyroid tumors. Whole-study context: Across peripheral blood and tumor or nodule tissue samples taken from malignant and benign thyroid patients, the repertoires were compared with one another.

TCRdb reassembled clones from the PCR reads with MiXCR. The table includes some 19,000 clones, about a quarter detected once. The receptor was isolated from a male donor with papillary thyroid cancer or a benign thyroid nodule (not recorded which). Some clones in this sample may be carry-over from other donors' samples. Sequencing was done on a sample of blood. The J gene is TRBJ2-7, the V gene TRBV10-2, with TRBD2 identical over 7 bases. The CDR3: CASSDRTRSYEQYF. The CDR3 DNA follows: TGCGCCAGCAGTGATAGGACTAGATCCTACGAGCAGTACTTC.